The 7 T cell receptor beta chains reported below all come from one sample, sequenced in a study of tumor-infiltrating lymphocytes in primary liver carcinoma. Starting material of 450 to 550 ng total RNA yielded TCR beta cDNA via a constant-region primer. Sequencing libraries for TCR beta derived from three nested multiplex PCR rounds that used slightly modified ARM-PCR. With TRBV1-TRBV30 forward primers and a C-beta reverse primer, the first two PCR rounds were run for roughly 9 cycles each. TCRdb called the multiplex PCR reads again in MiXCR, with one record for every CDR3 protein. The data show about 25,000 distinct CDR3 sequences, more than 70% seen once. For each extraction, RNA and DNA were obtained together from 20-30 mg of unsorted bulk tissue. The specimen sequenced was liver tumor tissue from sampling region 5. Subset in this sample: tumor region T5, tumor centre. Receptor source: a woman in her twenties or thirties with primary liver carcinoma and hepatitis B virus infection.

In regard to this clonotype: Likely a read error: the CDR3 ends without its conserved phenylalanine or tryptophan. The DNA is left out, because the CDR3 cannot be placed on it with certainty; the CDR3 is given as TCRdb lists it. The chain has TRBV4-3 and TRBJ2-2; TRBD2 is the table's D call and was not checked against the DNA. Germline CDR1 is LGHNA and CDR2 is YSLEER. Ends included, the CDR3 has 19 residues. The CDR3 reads CASSVQAGGPRSNTGELFL.

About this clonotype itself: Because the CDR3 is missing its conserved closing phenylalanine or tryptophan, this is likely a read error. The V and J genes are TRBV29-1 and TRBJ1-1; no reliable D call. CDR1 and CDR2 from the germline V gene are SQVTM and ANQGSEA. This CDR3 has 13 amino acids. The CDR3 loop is CSVAPHPNTEAFI. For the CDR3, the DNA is TGTAGCGTTGCCCCGCACCCAAACACTGAAGCTTTCATT.

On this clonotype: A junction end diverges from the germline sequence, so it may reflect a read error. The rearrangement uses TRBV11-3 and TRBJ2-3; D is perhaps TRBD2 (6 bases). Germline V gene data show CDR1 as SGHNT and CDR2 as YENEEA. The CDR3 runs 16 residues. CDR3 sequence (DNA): TGTACCAGCAGCACCGGGAGCGGGCGAGGCACAGATACGCAATATTTT. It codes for CTSSTGSGRGTDTQYF.

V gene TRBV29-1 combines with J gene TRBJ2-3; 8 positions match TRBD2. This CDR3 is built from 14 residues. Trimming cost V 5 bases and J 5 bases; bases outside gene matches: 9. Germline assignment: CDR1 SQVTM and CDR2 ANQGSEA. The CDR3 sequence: CSVSGGPVGDTQYF. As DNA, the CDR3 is TGCAGCGTTTCGGGAGGGCCGGTGGGAGATACGCAGTATTTT.

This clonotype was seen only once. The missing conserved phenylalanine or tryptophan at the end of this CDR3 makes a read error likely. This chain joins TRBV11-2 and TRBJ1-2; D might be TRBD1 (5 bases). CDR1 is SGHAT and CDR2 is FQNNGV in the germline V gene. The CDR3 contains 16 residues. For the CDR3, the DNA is TGTGCCAGCGACCAGCGAAGATCGGGGGGGGAGTATGACTACACCATC. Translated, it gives CASDQRRSGGEYDYTI.

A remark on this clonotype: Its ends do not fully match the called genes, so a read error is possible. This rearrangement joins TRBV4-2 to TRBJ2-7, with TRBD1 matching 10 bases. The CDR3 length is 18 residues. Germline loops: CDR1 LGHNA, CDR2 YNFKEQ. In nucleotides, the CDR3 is TGTGCCAACAGCCAGGAACACCTTGGACAGGGGGAACCGCGCGAGCAGTACTTC. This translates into CANSQEHLGQGEPREQYF.

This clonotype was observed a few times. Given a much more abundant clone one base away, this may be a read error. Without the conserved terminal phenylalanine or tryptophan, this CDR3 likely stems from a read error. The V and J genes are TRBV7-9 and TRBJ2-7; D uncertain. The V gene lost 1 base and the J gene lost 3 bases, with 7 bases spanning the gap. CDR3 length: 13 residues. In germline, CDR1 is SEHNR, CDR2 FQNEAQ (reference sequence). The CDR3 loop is CASSLGVGYEQYL. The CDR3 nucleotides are TGTGCCAGCAGCTTAGGGGTCGGCTACGAGCAGTACCTC.